The 3 T cell receptor beta chains in this list originate from one sample, sequenced in a study of T cell changes during pregnancy in multiple sclerosis. Produced via immunoSEQ multiplex PCR; TCRdb's table is partial and in-frame only. The sample contains roughly 71,000 clones, around 90% of which appear only once. The material sequenced was peripheral blood, taken in the first trimester of pregnancy. These TCRs come from a female donor in good health, enrolled as a control in a pregnancy study.

V and J are TRBV19 and TRBJ2-5; D unclear. Trimming shortened V by 6 bases and J by 5 bases, and 19 bases separated the two germline ends. The CDR3 covers 15 residues. Germline lookup yields CDR1 LNHDA and CDR2 SQIVND (reference sequence). The CDR3 region is CASSPLYQLSETQYF. CDR3 in DNA: TGTGCCAGTAGCCCCCTTTACCAGTTATCGGAGACCCAGTACTTC.

This clone was picked up one time. V and J are TRBV2 and TRBJ1-4; the D gene is possibly TRBD1 (6 bases). Trimming took off 6 bases at V and 0 bases at J, with 11 bases between the two ends. The germline V gene has CDR1 SNHLY and CDR2 FYNNEI. The CDR3 length is 15 residues. The CDR3 reads CASSKDRTTNEKLFF. CDR3 nucleotide sequence: TGTGCCAGCAGCAAGGACAGAACAACTAATGAAAAACTGTTTTTT.

V usage is TRBV6-5 and J usage is TRBJ2-5; perhaps TRBD2 as D (7 bases). The CDR3 spans 15 residues. Germline CDR1 reads MNHEY; CDR2 reads SVGAGI. V was clipped by 0 bases and J by 5 bases, with 13 bases between them. The CDR3 region has the DNA TGTGCCAGCAGTTACTCGAAACAGGGAGGGGAGACCCAGTACTTC. Amino acids: CASSYSKQGGETQYF.